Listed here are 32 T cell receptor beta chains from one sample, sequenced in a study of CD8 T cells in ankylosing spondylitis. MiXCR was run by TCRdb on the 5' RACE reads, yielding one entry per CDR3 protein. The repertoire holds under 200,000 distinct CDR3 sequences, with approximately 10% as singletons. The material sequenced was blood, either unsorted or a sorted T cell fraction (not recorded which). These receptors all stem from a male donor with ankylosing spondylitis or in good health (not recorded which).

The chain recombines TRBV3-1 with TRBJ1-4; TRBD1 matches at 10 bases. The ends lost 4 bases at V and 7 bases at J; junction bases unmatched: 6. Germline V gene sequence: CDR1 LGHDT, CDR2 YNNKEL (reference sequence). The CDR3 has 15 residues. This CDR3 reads CASSPDRGRIEKLFF. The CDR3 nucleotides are TGTGCCAGCAGCCCTGACAGGGGGCGAATTGAAAAACTGTTTTTT.

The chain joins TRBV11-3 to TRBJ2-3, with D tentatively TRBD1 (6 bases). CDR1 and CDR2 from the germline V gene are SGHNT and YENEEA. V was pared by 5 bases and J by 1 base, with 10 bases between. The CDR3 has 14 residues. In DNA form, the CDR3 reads TGTGCCAGCAGCCCCAGGACAGGCACAGATACGCAGTATTTT. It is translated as CASSPRTGTDTQYF.

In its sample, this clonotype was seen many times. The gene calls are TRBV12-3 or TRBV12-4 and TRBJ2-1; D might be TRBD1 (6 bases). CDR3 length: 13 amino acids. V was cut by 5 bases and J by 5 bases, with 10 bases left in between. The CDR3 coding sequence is TGTGCCAGCAGTCACGACAGGCACAATGAGCAGTTCTTC. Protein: CASSHDRHNEQFF.

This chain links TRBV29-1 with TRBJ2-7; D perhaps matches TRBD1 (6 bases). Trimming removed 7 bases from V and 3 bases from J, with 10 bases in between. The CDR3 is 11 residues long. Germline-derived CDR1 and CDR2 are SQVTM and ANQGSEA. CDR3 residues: CSGVQGYEQYF. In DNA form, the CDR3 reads TGCAGCGGCGTACAGGGCTACGAGCAGTACTTC.

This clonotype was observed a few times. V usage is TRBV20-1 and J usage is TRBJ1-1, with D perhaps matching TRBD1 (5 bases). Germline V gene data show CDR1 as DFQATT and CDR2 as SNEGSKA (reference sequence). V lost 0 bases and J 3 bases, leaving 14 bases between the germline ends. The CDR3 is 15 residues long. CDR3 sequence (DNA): TGCAGTGCTAGAGATGGGGCGGGGAAAGACACTGAAGCTTTCTTT. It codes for CSARDGAGKDTEAFF.

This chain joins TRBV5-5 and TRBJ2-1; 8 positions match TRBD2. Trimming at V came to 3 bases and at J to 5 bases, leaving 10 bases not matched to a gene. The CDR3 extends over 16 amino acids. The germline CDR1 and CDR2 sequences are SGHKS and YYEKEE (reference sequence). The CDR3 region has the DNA TGTGCCAGCAGCTCAACAACCGGGACTAGAAACAATGAGCAGTTCTTC. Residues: CASSSTTGTRNNEQFF.

The CDR3 DNA reads as TGTGCCAGCAGTTCCGGGACAGGGACCCTCTTTTCCTACAATGAGCAGTTCTTC. Amino acids: CASSSGTGTLFSYNEQFF. The chain joins TRBV6-5 to TRBJ2-1, with 9 positions matching TRBD1. Germline V gives CDR1 MNHEY, CDR2 SVGAGI. This CDR3 region has 18 residues. The junction had 11 bases not matched to a gene; V was cut back by 4 bases and J by 1 base.

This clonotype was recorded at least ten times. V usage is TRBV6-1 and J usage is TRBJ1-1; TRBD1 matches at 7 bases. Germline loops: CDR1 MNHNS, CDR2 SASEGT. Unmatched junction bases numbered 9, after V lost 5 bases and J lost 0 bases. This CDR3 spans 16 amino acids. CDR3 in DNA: TGTGCCAGCAGTAGGGACGACAGGGAGATGAACACTGAAGCTTTCTTT. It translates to CASSRDDREMNTEAFF.

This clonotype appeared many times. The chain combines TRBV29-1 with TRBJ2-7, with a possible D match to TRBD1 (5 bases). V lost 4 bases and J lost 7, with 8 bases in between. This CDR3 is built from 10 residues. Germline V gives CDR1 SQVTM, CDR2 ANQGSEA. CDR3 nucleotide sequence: TGCAGCGTTGTTAGGGGTGAGCAGTACTTC. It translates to CSVVRGEQYF.

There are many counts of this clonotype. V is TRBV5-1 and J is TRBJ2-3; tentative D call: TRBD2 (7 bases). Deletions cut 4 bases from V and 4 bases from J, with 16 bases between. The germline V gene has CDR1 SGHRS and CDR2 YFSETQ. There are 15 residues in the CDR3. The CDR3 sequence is CASSPLGGPPDTQYF. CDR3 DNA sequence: TGCGCCAGCAGCCCGCTGGGGGGGCCCCCAGATACGCAGTATTTT.

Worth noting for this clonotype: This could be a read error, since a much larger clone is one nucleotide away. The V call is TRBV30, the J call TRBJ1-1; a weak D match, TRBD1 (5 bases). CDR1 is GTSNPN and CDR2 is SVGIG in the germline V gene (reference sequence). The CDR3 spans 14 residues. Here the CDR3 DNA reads TGTGTCTGGGTGGGACGACATCTGAACACTGAAGCTTTCTTT. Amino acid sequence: CVWVGRHLNTEAFF.

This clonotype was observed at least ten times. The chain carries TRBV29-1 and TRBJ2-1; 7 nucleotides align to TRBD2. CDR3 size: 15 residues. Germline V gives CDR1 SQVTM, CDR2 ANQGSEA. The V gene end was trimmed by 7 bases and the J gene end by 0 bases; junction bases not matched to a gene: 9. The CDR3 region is CSATTSTSSYNEQFF. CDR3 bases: TGCAGCGCCACGACTAGCACGAGCTCCTACAATGAGCAGTTCTTC.

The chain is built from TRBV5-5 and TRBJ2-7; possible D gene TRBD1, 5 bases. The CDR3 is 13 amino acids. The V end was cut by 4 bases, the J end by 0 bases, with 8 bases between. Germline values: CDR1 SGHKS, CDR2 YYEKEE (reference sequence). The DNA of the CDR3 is TGTGCCAGCAGCCCAGGGAACTCCTACGAGCAGTACTTC. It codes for CASSPGNSYEQYF.

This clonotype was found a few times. The CDR3 protein is CASSQGRMDTEAFF. CDR3 DNA sequence: TGCGCCAGCAGCCAAGGAAGGATGGACACTGAAGCTTTCTTT. This chain links TRBV4-1 with TRBJ1-1; no clear D. The germline V gene encodes CDR1 MGHRA and CDR2 YSYEKL. Trimming pared 1 base from V and 3 bases from J, leaving 9 bases between. The CDR3 runs 14 residues.

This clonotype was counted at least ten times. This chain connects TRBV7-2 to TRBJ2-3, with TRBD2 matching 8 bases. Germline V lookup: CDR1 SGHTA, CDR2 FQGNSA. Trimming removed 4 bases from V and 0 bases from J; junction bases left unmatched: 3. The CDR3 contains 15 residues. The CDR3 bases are TGTGCCAGCAGCTCTTGGACTAGCAGCACAGATACGCAGTATTTT. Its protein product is CASSSWTSSTDTQYF.

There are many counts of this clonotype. The CDR3 bases are TGCAGCGTTGTTGAGGTGGGGGCCGGGGAGCTGTTTTTT. Translation: CSVVEVGAGELFF. V usage is TRBV29-1 and J usage is TRBJ2-2; D possibly uses TRBD1 or TRBD2 (5 bases each). V shed 4 bases and J shed 6 bases, with 12 bases lying between them. Germline V gene lookup returns CDR1 SQVTM and CDR2 ANQGSEA. This CDR3 is 13 amino acids long.

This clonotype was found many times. CDR3 residues: CASSLSGEAYEQYF. The CDR3 DNA is TGCGCCAGCAGCTTATCAGGGGAGGCCTACGAGCAGTACTTC. The chain uses TRBV5-1 and TRBJ2-7; D may be TRBD1 or TRBD2 (6 bases each). Trimming stripped 2 bases from V and 2 bases from J, with 11 bases between. Looked up from germline, CDR1 is SGHRS and CDR2 is YFSETQ. This CDR3 is built from 14 residues.

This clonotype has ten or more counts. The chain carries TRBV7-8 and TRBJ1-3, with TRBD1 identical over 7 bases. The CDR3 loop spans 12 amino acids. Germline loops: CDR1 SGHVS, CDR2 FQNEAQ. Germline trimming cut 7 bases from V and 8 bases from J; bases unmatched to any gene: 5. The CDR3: CASTQGGDTIYF. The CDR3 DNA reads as TGTGCCAGCACCCAGGGGGGAGACACCATATATTTT.

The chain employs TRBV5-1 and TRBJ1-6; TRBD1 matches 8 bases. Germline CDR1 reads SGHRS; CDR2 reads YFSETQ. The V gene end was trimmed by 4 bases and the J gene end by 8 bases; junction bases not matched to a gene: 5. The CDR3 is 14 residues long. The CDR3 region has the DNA TGCGCCAGCAGCACAGGGGGGGTGGATTCACCCCTCCACTTT. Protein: CASSTGGVDSPLHF.

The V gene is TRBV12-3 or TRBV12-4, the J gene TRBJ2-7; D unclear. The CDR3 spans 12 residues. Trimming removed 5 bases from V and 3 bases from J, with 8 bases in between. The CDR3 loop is CASSPVNYEQYF. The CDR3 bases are TGTGCCAGCAGTCCGGTCAACTACGAGCAGTACTTC.

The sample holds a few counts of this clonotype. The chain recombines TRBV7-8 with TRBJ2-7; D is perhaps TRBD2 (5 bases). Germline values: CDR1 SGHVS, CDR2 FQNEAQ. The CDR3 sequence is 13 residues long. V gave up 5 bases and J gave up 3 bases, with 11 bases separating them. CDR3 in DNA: TGTGCCAGCAGCCACGGGAAGGACTACGAGCAGTACTTC. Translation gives CASSHGKDYEQYF.

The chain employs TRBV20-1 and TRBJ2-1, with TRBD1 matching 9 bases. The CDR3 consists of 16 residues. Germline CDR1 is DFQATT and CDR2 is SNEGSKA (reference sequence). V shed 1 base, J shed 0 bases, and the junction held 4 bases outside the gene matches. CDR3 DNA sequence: TGCAGTGCTAGAGCGACGGACAGGGGCTCCTACAATGAGCAGTTCTTC. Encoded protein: CSARATDRGSYNEQFF.

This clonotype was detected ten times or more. This chain's CDR3 is CASSLSGTGNGSGLHF. CDR3 in DNA: TGTGCCAGCAGTTTATCGGGGACAGGGAACGGTTCGGGCCTCCACTTT. V is TRBV27 and J is TRBJ1-6, with TRBD1 identical over 9 bases. The CDR3 length is 16 residues. Germline V gene lookup returns CDR1 MNHEY and CDR2 SMNVEV (reference sequence). V dropped 0 bases and J dropped 15; count of bases not matched to a gene: 12.

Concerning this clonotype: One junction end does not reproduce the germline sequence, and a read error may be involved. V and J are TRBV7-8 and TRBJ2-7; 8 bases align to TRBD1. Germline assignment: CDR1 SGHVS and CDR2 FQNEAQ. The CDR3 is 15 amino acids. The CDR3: CASTPSAQGAYERYF. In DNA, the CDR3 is TGTGCCAGCACACCAAGCGCCCAGGGGGCTTACGAGCGGTACTTC.

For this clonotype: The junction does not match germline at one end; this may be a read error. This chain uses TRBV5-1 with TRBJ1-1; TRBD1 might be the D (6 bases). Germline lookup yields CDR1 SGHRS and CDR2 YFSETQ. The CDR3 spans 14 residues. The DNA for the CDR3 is TGCGCCAGCAGCTTCAGTCAGGGGAACACTGATGCTTTCTTT. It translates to CASSFSQGNTDAFF.

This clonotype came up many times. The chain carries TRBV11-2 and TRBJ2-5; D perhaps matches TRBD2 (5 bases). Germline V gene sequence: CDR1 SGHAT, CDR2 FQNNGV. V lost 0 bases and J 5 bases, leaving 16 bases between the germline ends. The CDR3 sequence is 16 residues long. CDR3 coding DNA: TGTGCCAGCAGCTTAGACCACCAACTAGTATTTGAGACCCAGTACTTC. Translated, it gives CASSLDHQLVFETQYF.

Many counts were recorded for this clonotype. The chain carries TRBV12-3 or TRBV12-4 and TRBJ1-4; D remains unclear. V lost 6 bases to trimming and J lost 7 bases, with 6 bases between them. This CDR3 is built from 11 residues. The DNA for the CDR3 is TGTGCCAGCAGCCCGAGTGAAAAACTGTTTTTT. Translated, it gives CASSPSEKLFF.

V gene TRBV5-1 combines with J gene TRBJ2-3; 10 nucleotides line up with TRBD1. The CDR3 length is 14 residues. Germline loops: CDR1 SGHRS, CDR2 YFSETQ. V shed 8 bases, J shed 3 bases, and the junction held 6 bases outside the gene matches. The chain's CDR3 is CASGTGEGTDTQYF. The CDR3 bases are TGCGCCAGTGGGACAGGGGAGGGAACAGATACGCAGTATTTT.

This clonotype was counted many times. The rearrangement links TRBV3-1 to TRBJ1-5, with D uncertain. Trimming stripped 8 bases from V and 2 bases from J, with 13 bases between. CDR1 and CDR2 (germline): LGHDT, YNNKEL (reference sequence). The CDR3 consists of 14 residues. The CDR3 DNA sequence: TGTGCCAGCGCCCCGGCAGGCGGCAATCAGCCCCAGCATTTT. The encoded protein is CASAPAGGNQPQHF.

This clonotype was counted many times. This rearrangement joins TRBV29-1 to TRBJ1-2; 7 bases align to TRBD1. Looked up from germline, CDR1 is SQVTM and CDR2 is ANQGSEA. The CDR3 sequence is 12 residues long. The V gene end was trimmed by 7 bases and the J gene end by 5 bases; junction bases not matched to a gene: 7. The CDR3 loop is CSALTGQYGYTF. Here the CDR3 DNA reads TGCAGCGCCTTGACAGGGCAGTATGGCTACACCTTC.

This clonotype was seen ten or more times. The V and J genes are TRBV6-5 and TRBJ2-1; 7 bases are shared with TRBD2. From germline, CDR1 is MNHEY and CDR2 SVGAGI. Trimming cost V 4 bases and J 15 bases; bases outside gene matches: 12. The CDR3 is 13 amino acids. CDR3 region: CASSWGAGLEVFF. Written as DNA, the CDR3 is TGTGCCAGCAGTTGGGGAGCGGGATTGGAGGTGTTCTTC.

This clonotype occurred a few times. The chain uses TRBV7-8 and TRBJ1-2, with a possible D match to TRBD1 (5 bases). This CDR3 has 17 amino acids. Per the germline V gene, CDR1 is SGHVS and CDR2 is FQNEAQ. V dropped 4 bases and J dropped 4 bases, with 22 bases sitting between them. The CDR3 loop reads CASSSSLGQTDGYGYTF. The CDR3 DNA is TGTGCCAGCAGCTCCAGCCTGGGGCAGACCGACGGCTATGGCTACACCTTC.